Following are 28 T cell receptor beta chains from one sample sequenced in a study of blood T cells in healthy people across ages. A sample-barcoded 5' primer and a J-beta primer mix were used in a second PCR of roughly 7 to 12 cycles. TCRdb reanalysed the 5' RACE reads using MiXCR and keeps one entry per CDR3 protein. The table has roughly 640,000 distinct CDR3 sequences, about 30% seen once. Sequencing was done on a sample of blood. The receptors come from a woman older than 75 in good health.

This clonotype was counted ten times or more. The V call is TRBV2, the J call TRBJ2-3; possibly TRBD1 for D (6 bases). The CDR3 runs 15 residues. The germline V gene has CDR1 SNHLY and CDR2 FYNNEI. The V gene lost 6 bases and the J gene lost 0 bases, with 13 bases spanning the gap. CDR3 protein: CASRRTDSSTDTQYF. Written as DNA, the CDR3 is TGTGCCAGCAGGAGGACAGACAGTAGCACAGATACGCAGTATTTT.

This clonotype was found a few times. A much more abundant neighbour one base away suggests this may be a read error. CDR3: CRAREAGNIQYF. The DNA for the CDR3 is TGCAGGGCTAGAGAAGCCGGGAACATTCAGTACTTC. This chain uses TRBV20-1 with TRBJ2-4; D unclear. This CDR3 region has 12 residues. Germline assignment: CDR1 DFQATT and CDR2 SNEGSKA (reference sequence).

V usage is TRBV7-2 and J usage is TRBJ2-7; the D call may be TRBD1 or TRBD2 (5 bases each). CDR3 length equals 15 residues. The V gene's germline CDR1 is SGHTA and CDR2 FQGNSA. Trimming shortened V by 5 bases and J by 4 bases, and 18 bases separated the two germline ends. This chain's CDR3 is CASSTGVGEGYEQYF. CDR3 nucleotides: TGTGCCAGCAGCACCGGGGTGGGGGAAGGTTACGAGCAGTACTTC.

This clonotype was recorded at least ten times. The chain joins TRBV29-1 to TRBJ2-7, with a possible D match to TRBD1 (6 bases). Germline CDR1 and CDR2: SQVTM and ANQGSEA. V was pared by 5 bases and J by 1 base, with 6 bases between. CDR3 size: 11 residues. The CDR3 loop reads CSVQGSYEQYF. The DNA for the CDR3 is TGCAGCGTTCAGGGGTCCTACGAGCAGTACTTC.

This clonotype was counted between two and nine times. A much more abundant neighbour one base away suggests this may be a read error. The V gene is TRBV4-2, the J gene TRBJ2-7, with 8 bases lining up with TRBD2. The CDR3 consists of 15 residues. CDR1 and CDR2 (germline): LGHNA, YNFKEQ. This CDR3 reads CASGQDLAGSYEQYF. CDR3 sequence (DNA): TGTGCCAGCGGCCAAGATCTAGCGGGCTCCTACGAGCAGTACTTC.

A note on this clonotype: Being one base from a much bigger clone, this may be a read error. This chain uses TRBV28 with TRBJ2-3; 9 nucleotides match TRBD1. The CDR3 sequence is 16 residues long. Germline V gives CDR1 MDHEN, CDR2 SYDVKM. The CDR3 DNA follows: TGTGCCGGCAGCCGACAGGGGGACGCCCCCACAGATACGCAGTATTTT. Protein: CAGSRQGDAPTDTQYF.

The CDR3 loop is CASGRGQGGTGELFF. CDR3 nucleotide sequence: TGTGCTAGTGGTAGGGGACAGGGGGGGACCGGGGAGCTGTTTTTT. The J gene is TRBJ2-2, the V gene TRBV12-5, with 11 nucleotides matching TRBD1. The V gene end was trimmed by 5 bases and the J gene end by 5 bases; junction bases not matched to a gene: 4. Looked up from germline, CDR1 is LGHNT and CDR2 is FRNRAP. CDR3 length equals 15 residues.

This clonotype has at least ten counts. CDR3 amino acids: CASSFTGRRNEQFF. In nucleotides, the CDR3 is TGTGCCAGCAGCTTCACGGGAAGACGCAATGAGCAGTTCTTC. The chain carries TRBV7-9 and TRBJ2-1, with D maybe TRBD2 (5 bases). Germline lookup yields CDR1 SEHNR and CDR2 FQNEAQ (reference sequence). The CDR3 sequence is 14 residues long. V shed 3 bases and J shed 6 bases, with 12 bases lying between them.

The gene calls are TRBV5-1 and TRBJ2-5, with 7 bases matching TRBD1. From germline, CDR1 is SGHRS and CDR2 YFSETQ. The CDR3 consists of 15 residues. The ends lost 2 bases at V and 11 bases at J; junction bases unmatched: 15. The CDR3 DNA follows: TGCGCCAGCAGCTTTGTCCCGCAGGGGGAGTGGGAGCAGTACTTC. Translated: CASSFVPQGEWEQYF.

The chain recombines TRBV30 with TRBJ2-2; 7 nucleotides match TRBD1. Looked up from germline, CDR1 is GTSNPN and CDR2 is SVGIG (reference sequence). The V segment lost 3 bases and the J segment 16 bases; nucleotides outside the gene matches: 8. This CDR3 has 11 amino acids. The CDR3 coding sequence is TGTGCCTGGAGCCGGCGCGGACAGGAGTTTTTT. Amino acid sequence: CAWSRRGQEFF.

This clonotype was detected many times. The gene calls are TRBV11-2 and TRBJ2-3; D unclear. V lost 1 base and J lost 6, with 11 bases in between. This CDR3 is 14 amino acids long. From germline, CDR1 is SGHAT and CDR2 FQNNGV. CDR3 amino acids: CASSLALRRDTQYF. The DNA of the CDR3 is TGTGCCAGCAGCTTAGCCCTTAGGCGGGATACGCAGTATTTT.

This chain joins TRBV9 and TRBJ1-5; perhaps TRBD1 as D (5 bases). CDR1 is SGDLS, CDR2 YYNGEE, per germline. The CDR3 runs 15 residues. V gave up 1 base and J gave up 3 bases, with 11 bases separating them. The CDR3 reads CASSVMGGANQPQHF. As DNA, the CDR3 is TGTGCCAGCAGCGTAATGGGGGGAGCCAATCAGCCCCAGCATTTT.

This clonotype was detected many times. In DNA form, the CDR3 reads TGCAGTGCTTCGAAACAACTTAACTATGGCTACACCTTC. This sequence encodes CSASKQLNYGYTF. The chain combines TRBV20-1 with TRBJ1-2; no clear D gene. The CDR3 runs to 13 residues. Trimming took 5 bases from V and 1 from J, leaving 11 bases between them. The germline V gene has CDR1 DFQATT and CDR2 SNEGSKA (reference sequence).

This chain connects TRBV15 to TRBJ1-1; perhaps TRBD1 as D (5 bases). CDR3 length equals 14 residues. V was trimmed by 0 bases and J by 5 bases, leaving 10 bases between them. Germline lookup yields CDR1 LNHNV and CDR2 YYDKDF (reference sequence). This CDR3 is CATSRDAAGTEAFF. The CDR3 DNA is TGTGCCACCAGCAGAGATGCGGCAGGGACTGAAGCTTTCTTT.

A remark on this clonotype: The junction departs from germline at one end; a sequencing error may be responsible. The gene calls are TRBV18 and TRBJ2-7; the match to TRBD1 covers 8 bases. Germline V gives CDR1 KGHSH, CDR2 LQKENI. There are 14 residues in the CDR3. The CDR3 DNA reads TGTGCCGGCTCATCTCCGGGACAGGCCTACGAGCAGTACTTC. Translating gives CAGSSPGQAYEQYF.

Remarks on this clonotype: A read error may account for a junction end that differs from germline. As DNA, the CDR3 is TGTGCCAGCAGTCAAGCCAACTATGGCTGCACCTTC. Encoded protein: CASSQANYGCTF. This chain connects TRBV12-3 or TRBV12-4 to TRBJ1-2; D remains ambiguous. This CDR3 is 12 amino acids long.

CDR3 region: CASRRDRVDGNTIYF. The DNA of the CDR3 is TGTGCCAGCCGCCGGGACAGGGTTGATGGAAACACCATATATTTT. The rearrangement joins TRBV7-2 to TRBJ1-3; 9 bases fit TRBD1. Trimming cost V 8 bases and J 3 bases; bases outside gene matches: 8. The CDR3 has 15 amino acids. CDR1 SGHTA and CDR2 FQGNSA come from the germline V gene.

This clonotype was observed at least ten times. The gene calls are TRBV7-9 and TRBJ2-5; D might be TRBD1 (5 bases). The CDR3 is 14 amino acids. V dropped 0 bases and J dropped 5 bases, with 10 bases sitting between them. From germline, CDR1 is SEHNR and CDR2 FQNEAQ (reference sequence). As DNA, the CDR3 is TGTGCCAGCAGCTTAGCGGGGCGCTGGGAGACCCAGTACTTC. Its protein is CASSLAGRWETQYF.

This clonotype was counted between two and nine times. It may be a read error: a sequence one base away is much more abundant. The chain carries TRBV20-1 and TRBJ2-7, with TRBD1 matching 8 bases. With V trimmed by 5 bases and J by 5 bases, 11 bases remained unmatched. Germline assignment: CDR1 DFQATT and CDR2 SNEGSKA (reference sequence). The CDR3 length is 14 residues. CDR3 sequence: CSAAGQGIDDEQYF. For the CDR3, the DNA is TGCAGTGCTGCCGGACAGGGCATAGACGACGAGCAGTACTTC.

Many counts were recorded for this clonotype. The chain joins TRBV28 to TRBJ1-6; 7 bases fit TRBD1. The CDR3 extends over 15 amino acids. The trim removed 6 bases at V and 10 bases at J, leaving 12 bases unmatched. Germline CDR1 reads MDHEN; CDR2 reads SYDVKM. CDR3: CASSFGDREGSPLHF. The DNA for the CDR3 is TGTGCCAGCAGCTTCGGGGACAGAGAGGGATCACCCCTCCACTTT.

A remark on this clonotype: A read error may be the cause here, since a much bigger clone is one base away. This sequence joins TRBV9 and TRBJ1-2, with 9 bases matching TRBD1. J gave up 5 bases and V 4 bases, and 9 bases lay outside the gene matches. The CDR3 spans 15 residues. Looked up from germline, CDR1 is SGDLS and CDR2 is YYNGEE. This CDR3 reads CASSPRDRADYGYTF. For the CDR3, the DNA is TGTGCCAGCAGCCCCAGGGACAGGGCCGATTATGGCTACACCTTC.

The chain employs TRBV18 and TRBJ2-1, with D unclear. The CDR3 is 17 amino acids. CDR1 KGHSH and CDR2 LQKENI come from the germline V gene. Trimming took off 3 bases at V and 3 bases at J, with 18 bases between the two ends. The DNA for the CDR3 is TGTGCCAGCTCACCGGCGAGGCCCAGTCGGGTCTACAATGAGCAGTTCTTC. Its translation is CASSPARPSRVYNEQFF.

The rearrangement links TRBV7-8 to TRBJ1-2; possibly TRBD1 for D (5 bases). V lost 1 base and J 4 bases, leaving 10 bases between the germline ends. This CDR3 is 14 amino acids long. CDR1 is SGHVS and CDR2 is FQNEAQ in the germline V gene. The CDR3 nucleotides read TGTGCCAGCAGCTTAGGGAACGGGGCCTATGGCTACACCTTC. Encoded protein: CASSLGNGAYGYTF.

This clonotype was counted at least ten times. The CDR3 sequence is CASRYQGGYTF. DNA of the CDR3: TGTGCCAGCAGGTACCAAGGGGGCTACACCTTC. The genes are TRBV6-2 or TRBV6-3 and TRBJ1-2; no clear D. With 6 bases removed from V and 8 bases from J, the gap between germline ends came to 10 bases. Per the germline V gene, CDR1 is MNHEY and CDR2 is SVGEGT. The CDR3 sequence is 11 residues long.

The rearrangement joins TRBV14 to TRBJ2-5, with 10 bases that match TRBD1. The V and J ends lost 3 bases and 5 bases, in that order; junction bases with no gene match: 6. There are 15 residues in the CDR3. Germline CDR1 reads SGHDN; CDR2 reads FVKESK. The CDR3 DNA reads TGTGCCAGCAGCCAGGAGACAGGGGGCGCGGAGACCCAGTACTTC. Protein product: CASSQETGGAETQYF.

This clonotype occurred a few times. CDR3 sequence: CASSPHGTGSYNEQYF. The CDR3 coding sequence is TGTGCCAGCAGTCCCCACGGGACAGGTTCCTACAATGAGCAGTACTTC. V and J are TRBV28 and TRBJ2-1; 8 bases line up with TRBD1. The J call may be incorrect, as the DNA end agrees better with TRBJ2-7. The CDR3 loop spans 16 amino acids. The germline gives CDR1 MDHEN, CDR2 SYDVKM.

The CDR3 DNA sequence: TGTGCCATCAGTGATAATAACGGAGATCGCACCGGGGAGCTGTTTTTT. Translation: CAISDNNGDRTGELFF. This chain links TRBV10-3 with TRBJ2-2; D gene ambiguous. CDR3 size: 16 residues. Germline V lookup: CDR1 ENHRY, CDR2 SYGVKD. Trimming cost V 3 bases and J 4 bases, with 15 bases left between them.

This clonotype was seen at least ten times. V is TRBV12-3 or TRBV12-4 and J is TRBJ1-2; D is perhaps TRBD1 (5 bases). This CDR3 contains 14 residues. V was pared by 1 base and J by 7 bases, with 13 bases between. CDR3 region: CASSLGGDLGGYTF. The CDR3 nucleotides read TGTGCCAGCAGTTTAGGGGGCGACTTGGGTGGCTACACCTTC.